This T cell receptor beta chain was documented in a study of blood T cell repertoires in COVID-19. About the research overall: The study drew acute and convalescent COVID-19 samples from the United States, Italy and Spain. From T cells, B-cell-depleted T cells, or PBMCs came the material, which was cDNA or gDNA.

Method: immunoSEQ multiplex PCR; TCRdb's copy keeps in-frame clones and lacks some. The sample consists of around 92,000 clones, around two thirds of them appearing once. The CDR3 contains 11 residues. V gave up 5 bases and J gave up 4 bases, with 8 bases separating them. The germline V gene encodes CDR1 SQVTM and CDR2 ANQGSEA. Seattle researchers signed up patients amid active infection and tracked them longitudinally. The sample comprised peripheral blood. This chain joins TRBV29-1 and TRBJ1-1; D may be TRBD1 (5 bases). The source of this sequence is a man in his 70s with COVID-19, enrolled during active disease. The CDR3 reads CSVRGSTEAFF. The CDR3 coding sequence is TGCAGCGTTCGGGGGTCCACTGAAGCTTTCTTT.